This passage covers 25 T cell receptor beta chains from one sample sequenced in a study of CD4 T cells in relation to SARS-CoV-2 and coronaviruses. Profiled with immunoSEQ multiplex PCR; TCRdb holds only in-frame clones, not every one. The sample consists of about 20,000 clones, roughly 73% of them appearing once. CD4+ T cells from unexposed donors were obtained before the COVID-19 pandemic (2011-2018). After 10 to 11 days of culture, CD4+ T cells were isolated. Which antigens these TCRs recognize remains unknown. What was sequenced was CD4+ T cells from PBMCs, cultured in vitro. The receptors were sampled from a human donor in good health.

The chain recombines TRBV6-6 with TRBJ2-3, with 11 bases lining up with TRBD1. This CDR3 contains 16 residues. V trimming: 6 bases; J trimming: 4 bases; junction bases outside the gene matches: 9. CDR1 is MNHNY, CDR2 SVGAGI, per germline (reference sequence). CDR3 coding DNA: TGTGCCAGCAGCCTAGGACAGGGGGCGAGCCCAGATACGCAGTATTTT. Residues: CASSLGQGASPDTQYF.

This rearrangement joins TRBV19 to TRBJ1-2; 8 positions agree with TRBD1. The length of the CDR3 is 17 residues. Germline loops: CDR1 LNHDA, CDR2 SQIVND (reference sequence). With 6 bases clipped from V and 0 bases from J, the junction kept 12 bases outside the gene matches. The CDR3 nucleotides read TGTGCCAGTAGACCGATGGGGACAGGCACCACTAACTATGGCTACACCTTC. This translates into CASRPMGTGTTNYGYTF.

This clone was found a few times. The rearrangement joins TRBV27 to TRBJ2-2, with 11 bases that match TRBD1. The CDR3 runs to 17 residues. V trimming: 6 bases; J trimming: 5 bases; junction bases outside the gene matches: 11. Germline V gives CDR1 MNHEY, CDR2 SMNVEV (reference sequence). The CDR3: CASRSLGTGGRTGELFF. CDR3 DNA: TGTGCCAGCAGATCACTAGGGACAGGGGGTCGAACCGGGGAGCTGTTTTTT.

The V and J genes are TRBV6-5 and TRBJ2-4; D remains ambiguous. Germline V gene sequence: CDR1 MNHEY, CDR2 SVGAGI. Trimming took 6 bases from V and 3 from J, leaving 6 bases between them. CDR3 length: 12 residues. CDR3 bases: TGTGCCAGCAGAGTCAGCAAAAACATTCAGTACTTC. Its translation: CASRVSKNIQYF.

This clone has just one count. V gene TRBV5-1 combines with J gene TRBJ2-1; 16 positions match TRBD2. J gave up 9 bases and V 0 bases, and 3 bases lay outside the gene matches. Germline values: CDR1 SGHRS, CDR2 YFSETQ. The CDR3 runs to 16 residues. The CDR3 loop is CASSLAGTSGRGEQFF. CDR3 nucleotides: TGCGCCAGCAGCTTGGCCGGGACTAGCGGGAGGGGTGAGCAGTTCTTC.

This chain links TRBV18 with TRBJ1-2, with D uncertain. V was clipped by 0 bases and J by 5 bases, with 10 bases between them. Germline assignment: CDR1 KGHSH and CDR2 LQKENI. The CDR3 covers 14 residues. CDR3 loop: CASSPPRRAYGYTF. The CDR3 DNA sequence: TGTGCCAGCTCACCACCGAGGAGGGCTTATGGCTACACCTTC.

This clone occurred a few times. The chain carries TRBV27 and TRBJ2-3; no clear D. The CDR3 has 13 residues. Germline V gene lookup returns CDR1 MNHEY and CDR2 SMNVEV (reference sequence). V was cut by 10 bases and J by 6 bases, with 17 bases left in between. As DNA, the CDR3 is TGTGCCACCCGCCCTACAAGGGCGGATACGCAGTATTTT. It codes for CATRPTRADTQYF.

The chain has TRBV5-4 and TRBJ1-1; D unclear. The germline V gene encodes CDR1 SGHNT and CDR2 YYREEE (reference sequence). The CDR3 covers 14 residues. The ends were cut back, 5 bases at V and 1 base at J, with 12 bases in the middle. The CDR3 DNA follows: TGTGCCAGCAGGACCGGGAGCCGGAACACTGAAGCTTTCTTT. Protein: CASRTGSRNTEAFF.

The rearrangement links TRBV7-9 to TRBJ2-1; TRBD2 agrees at 7 bases. Losses at the gene ends were 4 bases for V and 6 bases for J; bases not matched to a gene: 9. Germline-derived CDR1 and CDR2 are SEHNR and FQNEAQ (reference sequence). The CDR3 loop spans 15 amino acids. As DNA, the CDR3 is TGTGCCAGCAGCTGGTCCCGGGAGGTTCGCAATGAGCAGTTCTTC. Translation: CASSWSREVRNEQFF.

The chain is built from TRBV12-3 or TRBV12-4 and TRBJ2-2; no definite D call. The V and J ends lost 2 bases and 5 bases respectively, with 6 bases between them. CDR3 length equals 13 residues. CDR3 DNA sequence: TGTGCCAGCAGTTTATTAGGTACCGGGGAGCTGTTTTTT. Amino acids: CASSLLGTGELFF.

This clone has more than one count but fewer than ten. The chain has TRBV27 and TRBJ1-5, with 12 bases that match TRBD1. The germline V gene has CDR1 MNHEY and CDR2 SMNVEV (reference sequence). This CDR3 has 17 amino acids. V trimming: 5 bases; J trimming: 2 bases; junction bases outside the gene matches: 7. The CDR3 nucleotides read TGTGCCAGCAGTCCGGGGACAGGGGGCGTTCGCAATCAGCCCCAGCATTTT. It translates to CASSPGTGGVRNQPQHF.

This clone was recorded once. The rearrangement joins TRBV29-1 to TRBJ1-2; no definite D call. The CDR3 contains 16 residues. Germline V gene lookup returns CDR1 SQVTM and CDR2 ANQGSEA. Between the trimmed V and J ends, which lost 6 bases and 6 bases, there was a span of 26 bases. CDR3 DNA: TGCAGCGTAGGAAAGACAAGTGTTAGGGAAGGTGATGGCTACACCTTC. This codes for CSVGKTSVREGDGYTF.

This clone has only a few counts. The chain recombines TRBV4-1 with TRBJ2-3; TRBD1 aligns across 7 bases. Germline V gives CDR1 MGHRA, CDR2 YSYEKL. There are 16 residues in the CDR3. Trimming took 6 bases from V and 6 from J; bases not matched to a gene: 15. The CDR3 coding sequence is TGCGCCAGCAGAGATATGACAGGGACGAAGCGGGATACGCAGTATTTT. This codes for CASRDMTGTKRDTQYF.

V is TRBV28 and J is TRBJ1-5, with no clear D. The CDR3 is 14 residues long. V shed 5 bases and J shed 6 bases, with 14 bases lying between them. CDR1 MDHEN and CDR2 SYDVKM come from the germline V gene. CDR3: CASSDRTFRQPQHF. For the CDR3, the DNA is TGTGCCAGCAGTGATCGGACGTTTCGTCAGCCCCAGCATTTT.

The chain links TRBV2 to TRBJ2-3; D tentatively reads TRBD1 or TRBD2 (6 bases each). Deletions cut 5 bases from V and 6 bases from J, with 12 bases between. This CDR3 is 13 amino acids long. CDR1 and CDR2 (germline): SNHLY, FYNNEI. The CDR3, as DNA: TGTGCCAGCAGTCGACTAGGGGGGGATACGCAGTATTTT. This gives the protein CASSRLGGDTQYF.

The CDR3, as DNA: TGTGCCAGTAGTAGGGAAGCCGGGACTAGCGGGAGGGCCCCCGTCGGCGGAAATGAGCAGTTCTTC. It yields the protein CASSREAGTSGRAPVGGNEQFF. V gene TRBV19 combines with J gene TRBJ2-1; TRBD2 aligns across 16 bases. V lost 4 bases to trimming and J lost 7 bases; unmatched junction nucleotides: 22. From germline, CDR1 is LNHDA and CDR2 SQIVND (reference sequence). This CDR3 has 22 residues.

V gene TRBV5-1 combines with J gene TRBJ1-2, with D possibly TRBD1 on 6 matching bases. V was shortened by 4 bases and J by 4 bases, with 11 bases between the two germline ends. Looked up from germline, CDR1 is SGHRS and CDR2 is YFSETQ. The CDR3 loop spans 13 amino acids. The CDR3 nucleotides are TGCGCCAGCAGCGCGGACAGCTCCTATGGCTACACCTTC. It translates to CASSADSSYGYTF.

The genes are TRBV10-1 and TRBJ2-5; TRBD1 or TRBD2 may be the D gene (5 bases each). This CDR3 region has 16 residues. CDR1 is WNHNN, CDR2 SYGVQD, per germline (reference sequence). Deletions cut 4 bases from V and 4 bases from J, with 19 bases between. DNA of the CDR3: TGCGCCAGCAGTGGAACCGGGACCGCGTCCCCAGAGACCCAGTACTTC. This translates into CASSGTGTASPETQYF.

In this sample, this clone turned up once. V gene TRBV9 combines with J gene TRBJ1-2, with TRBD1 identical over 10 bases. With V trimmed by 4 bases and J by 8 bases, 11 bases remained unmatched. Germline-derived CDR1 and CDR2 are SGDLS and YYNGEE. The CDR3 covers 15 residues. The CDR3 DNA follows: TGTGCCAGCAGCCTAAGGGACAGGGGTCTTGCGGGCTACACCTTC. Translated, it gives CASSLRDRGLAGYTF.

V usage is TRBV10-1 and J usage is TRBJ2-7; TRBD1 matches 7 bases. Germline CDR1 reads WNHNN; CDR2 reads SYGVQD (reference sequence). The CDR3 has 15 amino acids. V was clipped by 2 bases and J by 0 bases; unmatched bases: 4. CDR3 bases: TGCGCCAGCAGTGAGGGGGACAGTCCCTCCTACGAGCAGTACTTC. Its translation is CASSEGDSPSYEQYF.

Comments on this clone: One end of the junction is discordant with germline, which a read error may explain. This rearrangement joins TRBV2 to TRBJ1-6, with D tentatively TRBD1 (5 bases). CDR3 size: 14 residues. CDR1 SNHLY and CDR2 FYNNEI come from the germline V gene. CDR3 sequence: CAGRVPQDNSPLHF. CDR3 bases: TGTGCCGGCAGGGTTCCCCAGGATAATTCACCCCTCCACTTT.

The chain couples TRBV7-8 to TRBJ2-1; 8 bases agree with TRBD2. CDR1 is SGHVS, CDR2 FQNEAQ, per germline. Trimming at V came to 3 bases and at J to 3 bases, leaving 7 bases not matched to a gene. The CDR3 consists of 16 residues. The CDR3 coding sequence is TGTGCCAGCAGCTTCGGGAGCGGGAGTTACTACAATGAGCAGTTCTTC. It specifies CASSFGSGSYYNEQFF.

V is TRBV10-3 and J is TRBJ1-1, with TRBD1 matching 9 bases. This CDR3 has 16 residues. V trimming: 3 bases; J trimming: 1 base; junction bases outside the gene matches: 6. Germline assignment: CDR1 ENHRY and CDR2 SYGVKD. The CDR3 bases are TGTGCCATCAGTGATGCCGGGACAGGGCCGAACACTGAAGCTTTCTTT. This codes for CAISDAGTGPNTEAFF.

The chain joins TRBV4-2 to TRBJ2-7; a possible D gene is TRBD2 (6 bases). Trimming stripped 1 base from V and 3 bases from J, with 10 bases between. CDR3 size: 14 residues. Germline V gene sequence: CDR1 LGHNA, CDR2 YNFKEQ. CDR3 nucleotide sequence: TGTGCCAGCAGCCAAGCGGAGGGGAGCTACGAGCAGTACTTC. It translates to CASSQAEGSYEQYF.

V and J are TRBV3-1 (or the pseudogene TRBV3-2) and TRBJ1-6; D ambiguous. Trimming took 0 bases from V and 5 from J, leaving 11 bases between them. The CDR3 extends over 16 amino acids. Germline loops: CDR1 LGHDT, CDR2 YNNKEL (reference sequence). The CDR3 here is CASSQDGPWDNSPLHF. In DNA, the CDR3 is TGTGCCAGCAGCCAAGATGGTCCGTGGGATAATTCACCCCTCCACTTT.